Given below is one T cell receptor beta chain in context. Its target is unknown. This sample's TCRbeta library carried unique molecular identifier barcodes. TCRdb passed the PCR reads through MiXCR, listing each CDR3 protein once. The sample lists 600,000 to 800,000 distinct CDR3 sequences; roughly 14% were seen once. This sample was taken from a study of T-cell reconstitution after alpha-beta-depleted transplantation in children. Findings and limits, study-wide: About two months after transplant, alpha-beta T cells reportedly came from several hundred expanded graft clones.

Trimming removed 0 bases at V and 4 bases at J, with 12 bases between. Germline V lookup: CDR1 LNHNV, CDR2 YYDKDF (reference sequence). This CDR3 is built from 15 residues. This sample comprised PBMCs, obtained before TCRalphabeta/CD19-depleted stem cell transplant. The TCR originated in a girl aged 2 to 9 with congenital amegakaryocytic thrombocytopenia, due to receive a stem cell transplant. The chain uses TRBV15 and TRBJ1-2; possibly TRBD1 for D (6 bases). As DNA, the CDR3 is TGTGCCACCAGCAGAGAGCAGGGGTCGGTCTATGGCTACACCTTC. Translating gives CATSREQGSVYGYTF.